The rows below give T cell receptor beta chains drawn from one sample of a study of PD-1 blockade in classical Hodgkin lymphoma. TCRdb keeps only in-frame clones here, not all; method: immunoSEQ multiplex PCR. The sample consists of 35,000 to 45,000 clones, over 65% of them appearing once. The sequences come from peripheral blood mononuclear cells (PBMCs), collected before the second cycle of nivolumab. Receptor source: a human donor with classical Hodgkin lymphoma. CDR3s include the opening cysteine and the closing phenylalanine or tryptophan. D genes are given only for firm matches. The listing skips clone size in some rows; elsewhere it reads once, few, many or a size class.

j_call: TRBJ2-5; clone_size: NA; d_call: TRBD2; cdr3_length: 16; v_call: TRBV10-3; cdr3_aa: CAISDVSAGGGATQYF; cdr3_nt: TGTGCCATCAGTGATGTCTCGGCTGGGGGGGGTGCGACCCAGTACTTC
j_call: TRBJ2-3; clone_size: few; d_call: NA; cdr3_length: 12; v_call: TRBV9; cdr3_aa: CASSVAADTQYF; cdr3_nt: TGTGCCAGCAGCGTAGCAGCTGATACGCAGTATTTT
j_call: TRBJ2-7; clone_size: NA; d_call: TRBD2; cdr3_length: 16; v_call: TRBV27; cdr3_aa: CASSPSSGALSYEQYF; cdr3_nt: TGTGCCAGCAGTCCCTCTAGCGGGGCCCTCTCCTACGAGCAGTACTTC
j_call: TRBJ1-3; clone_size: NA; d_call: NA; cdr3_length: 17; v_call: TRBV5-1; cdr3_aa: CASSLAVGTSAGNTIYF; cdr3_nt: TGCGCCAGCAGCTTGGCCGTCGGGACTTCGGCGGGAAACACCATATATTTT
j_call: TRBJ1-4; clone_size: NA; d_call: TRBD1; cdr3_length: 17; v_call: TRBV4-3; cdr3_aa: CASSQLDRASTNEKLFF; cdr3_nt: TGCGCCAGCAGCCAGTTGGACAGGGCTTCAACTAATGAAAAACTGTTTTTT
j_call: TRBJ2-3; clone_size: NA; d_call: NA; cdr3_length: 14; v_call: TRBV21-1; cdr3_aa: CASGGGAGSDTQYF; cdr3_nt: TGTGCCAGCGGGGGGGGCGCCGGGTCAGATACGCAGTATTTT
j_call: TRBJ2-3; clone_size: once; d_call: NA; cdr3_length: 12; v_call: TRBV5-1; cdr3_aa: CASSFTGDTQYF; cdr3_nt: TGCGCCAGCAGCTTCACAGGGGATACGCAGTATTTT
j_call: TRBJ2-1; clone_size: NA; d_call: NA; cdr3_length: 14; v_call: TRBV30; cdr3_aa: CAWSGVRVLNEQFF; cdr3_nt: TGTGCCTGGAGCGGGGTCAGGGTATTGAATGAGCAGTTCTTC
j_call: TRBJ2-5; clone_size: NA; d_call: NA; cdr3_length: 14; v_call: TRBV6-5; cdr3_aa: CASSYSGIQETQYF; cdr3_nt: TGTGCCAGCAGTTATTCAGGGATCCAAGAGACCCAGTACTTC
j_call: TRBJ2-2; clone_size: medium-sized; d_call: NA; cdr3_length: 12; v_call: TRBV18; cdr3_aa: CASSPLPGELFF; cdr3_nt: TGTGCCAGCTCACCATTACCAGGGGAGCTGTTTTTT